The source of this T cell receptor beta chain is a study of blood T cell repertoires in COVID-19. Looking at the study overall: COVID-19 samples, acute and convalescent, were from the United States, Italy and Spain. Nucleic acid was either cDNA or gDNA, and it came from T cells, B-cell-depleted T cells, or PBMCs.

Germline CDR1 and CDR2: SNHLY and FYNNEI. CDR3 size: 15 residues. The ends lost 5 bases at V and 0 bases at J; junction bases unmatched: 2. Data came from immunoSEQ multiplex PCR; TCRdb stores just in-frame clones and leaves some out. The top ten clones hold approximately 7% of a sample with more than 65,000 clones, roughly 83% of them seen once. Enrolment of Seattle patients took place during active infection, and they were followed longitudinally. Sequenced: peripheral blood. This rearrangement joins TRBV2 to TRBJ2-1; 9 bases are a match to TRBD2. The origin of this receptor is a young man with COVID-19, enrolled during active disease. The CDR3 spells CASSSSGTSYNEQFF. CDR3 nucleotides: TGTGCCAGCAGTTCTAGCGGGACCTCCTACAATGAGCAGTTCTTC.